This is a list of T cell receptor beta chains from one sample in a study of beta chain features in type 1 diabetes. Produced via immunoSEQ multiplex PCR; TCRdb's table is partial and in-frame only. The sample lists about 350,000 clones, around 20% occurring once. The sequenced sample consisted of naive CD4+ T cells from blood. The receptor set was obtained from a woman aged 18 to 35 in good health. CDR3s include the opening cysteine and the closing phenylalanine or tryptophan. D genes are given only for firm matches. A clone size is listed for some rows: how often the clone was seen (once, few, many), or a class if it is expanded.

J | V | size | D | DNA | CDR3
TRBJ2-1 | TRBV7-9 | - | - | TGTGCCAGCAGCTCCGGGTCGGGTGAGCAGTTCTTC | CASSSGSGEQFF
TRBJ1-5 | TRBV30 | few | TRBD1 | TGTGCCTGGAGTGGACAGGGTTGGCGGCCCCAGCATTTT | CAWSGQGWRPQHF
TRBJ1-1 | TRBV7-2 | few | - | TGTGCCAGCAGCCCGCCGAGGGTCGCCGTAAATATGAACACTGAAGCTTTCTTT | CASSPPRVAVNMNTEAFF
TRBJ2-7 | TRBV30 | - | - | TGTGCCTGGAGTCGAGGATACGAGCAGTACTTC | CAWSRGYEQYF
TRBJ2-7 | TRBV5-4 | - | TRBD2 | TGTGCCAGCAGCTTGGGGTCTAGCGGGAGTTTATACGAGCAGTACTTC | CASSLGSSGSLYEQYF
TRBJ2-1 | TRBV25-1 | - | - | TGTGCCAGCAGTGACCCCAGAGGGTCGTACGATGAGCAGTTCTTC | CASSDPRGSYDEQFF
TRBJ2-7 | TRBV9 | few | TRBD2 | TGTGCCAGCAGCGCGACTGGACTAGTTCTCGAGCAGTACTTC | CASSATGLVLEQYF
TRBJ1-5 | TRBV7-2 | - | - | TGTGCCAGCAGGGGAGGGTATAGTAATCAGCCCCAGCATTTT | CASRGGYSNQPQHF
TRBJ2-1 | TRBV4-1 | few | TRBD2 | TGCGCCAGCAGCCAAGTGAATAGCGGGAGGAATGAGCAGTTCTTC | CASSQVNSGRNEQFF
TRBJ1-1 | TRBV18 | few | - | TGTGCCAGCTCACCCCGGGCAGGGCAGGGCACTGAAGCTTTCTTT | CASSPRAGQGTEAFF
TRBJ2-2 | TRBV4-3 | - | TRBD2 | TGCGCCAGCAGCCAAGATGCTAGCGGGGGGGCCTCGGTGGGGGAGCTGTTTTTT | CASSQDASGGASVGELFF
TRBJ2-1 | TRBV30 | few | - | TGTGCCTGGAGTGTCGACAGGTCGACCTACAATGAGCAGTTCTTC | CAWSVDRSTYNEQFF
TRBJ1-6 | TRBV9 | - | - | TGTGCCAGCAGCATCAGACAGGAAAATTCACCCCTCCACTTT | CASSIRQENSPLHF
TRBJ2-5 | TRBV5-1 | - | TRBD2 | TGCGCCAGCGGCCTAGCGGGTGGGACCCAAGAGACCCAGTACTTC | CASGLAGGTQETQYF
TRBJ2-7 | TRBV7-9 | few | TRBD2 | TGTGCCAGCAGCCCGAGTACTAGCGGGAGTACGGGAGAGCAGTACTTC | CASSPSTSGSTGEQYF